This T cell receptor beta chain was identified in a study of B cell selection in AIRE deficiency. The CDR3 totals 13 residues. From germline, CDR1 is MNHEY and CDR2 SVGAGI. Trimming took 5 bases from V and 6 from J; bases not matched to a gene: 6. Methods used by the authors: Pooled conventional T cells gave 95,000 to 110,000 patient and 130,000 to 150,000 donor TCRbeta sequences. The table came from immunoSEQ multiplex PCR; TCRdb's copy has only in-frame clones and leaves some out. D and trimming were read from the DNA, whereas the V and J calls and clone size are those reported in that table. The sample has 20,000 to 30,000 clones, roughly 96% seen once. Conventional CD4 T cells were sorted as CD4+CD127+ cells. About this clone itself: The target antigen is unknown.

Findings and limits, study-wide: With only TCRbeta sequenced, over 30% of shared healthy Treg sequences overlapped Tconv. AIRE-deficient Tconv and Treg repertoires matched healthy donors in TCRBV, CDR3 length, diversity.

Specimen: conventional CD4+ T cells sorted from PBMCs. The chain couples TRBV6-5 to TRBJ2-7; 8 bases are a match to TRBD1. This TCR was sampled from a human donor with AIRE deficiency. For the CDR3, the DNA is TGTGCCAGCAGTCGACAGGGGATCGGCGAGCAGTACTTC. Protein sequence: CASSRQGIGEQYF.